This T cell receptor (beta chain) was retrieved from a study of T cells in Graves' hyperthyroidism and ophthalmopathy. Ophthalmopathy cases scored 3 or more on the Clinical Activity Score and 4 or more on NOSPECS grade, with duration below 3 months. Fresh peripheral blood, approximately 10 ml, was the source of the PBMCs. The CDR3 totals 12 residues. V lost 2 bases to trimming and J lost 6 bases, with 7 bases between them. Germline lookup yields CDR1 SEHNR and CDR2 FQNEAQ (reference sequence). RNA transcripts served as the template for amplifying TCR beta CDR3 regions. HTBI primers were the set used in a first-round RT-PCR of the TCR CDR3. TCRdb re-called the multiplex PCR reads through MiXCR, storing one row per CDR3 protein. Of about 290,000 distinct CDR3 sequences in the sample, over 15% were seen once.

This clonotype originated in a woman aged 55-70 years with Graves' ophthalmopathy. Material: blood. This sequence joins TRBV7-9 and TRBJ1-1, with D unresolved. CDR3 DNA sequence: TGTGCCAGCAGCTTAAGTGGCCCTGAAGCTTTCTTT. It translates to CASSLSGPEAFF.